This T cell receptor beta chain was identified in a study of blood T cell repertoires in COVID-19. Study context: From T cells, B-cell-depleted T cells, or PBMCs came the material, which was cDNA or gDNA.

Sequencing used immunoSEQ multiplex PCR; TCRdb keeps in-frame clones, though not all of them. The sample includes some 230,000 clones, 70% to 90% of them seen just once. V gave up 1 base and J gave up 2 bases; unmatched junction bases: 1. The length of the CDR3 is 14 residues. Germline values: CDR1 LGHNA, CDR2 YSLEER. The clonotype originates from a man aged 30 to 45 who had recovered from COVID-19. The sample comprised peripheral blood. The chain uses TRBV4-3 and TRBJ2-5; 7 bases match TRBD1. CDR3 nucleotides: TGCGCCAGCAGCCAAGCGACAGGGCAAGAGACCCAGTACTTC. Amino acids: CASSQATGQETQYF.